One and the same sample provided the 32 T cell receptor beta chains below, sequenced in a study of metastatic and nonmetastatic thyroid tumors. Using MiXCR, TCRdb reanalyzed the PCR reads. The table records about 30,000 clones, 25% of them present only once. Patients underwent thyroid surgery, and none had received any treatment before it. Sequenced sample: blood. These receptor sequences come from a female donor with papillary thyroid cancer or a benign thyroid nodule (not recorded which). Some clones in this sample may be carry-over from other donors' samples.

This clone has a count of ten or more. The chain is built from TRBV9 and TRBJ2-2, with D possibly matching TRBD1 (6 bases). The CDR3 covers 15 residues. CDR1 and CDR2 from the germline V gene are SGDLS and YYNGEE. V was shortened by 0 bases and J by 8 bases, with 14 bases between the two germline ends. CDR3 sequence reads: CASSVALGTGGELFF. CDR3 DNA: TGTGCCAGCAGCGTAGCTTTGGGTACAGGGGGGGAGCTGTTTTTT. The full variable domain, with the rest looked up from reference TRBV9 and TRBJ2-2, is DSGVTQTPKHLITATGQRVTLRCSPRSGDLSVYWYQQSLDQGLQFLIQYYNGEERAKGNILERFSAQQFPDLHSELNLSSLELGDSALYFCASSVALGTGGELFFGEGSRLTVL.

Comments on this clone: At one of its ends the junction is not consistent with the germline gene, which may arise from a read error. The chain is built from TRBV5-5 and TRBJ1-2, with D possibly matching TRBD1 (5 bases). Germline CDR1 is SGHKS and CDR2 is YYEKEE (reference sequence). This CDR3 has 16 residues. The CDR3 here is CDSSLAPSTVNYGYNF. The CDR3 coding sequence is TGTGACAGCAGCTTGGCCCCCTCGACAGTTAACTATGGCTACAACTTC.

In its sample, this clone ranks as medium-sized. Given the absence of the conserved phenylalanine or tryptophan at the CDR3 end, a read error is likely. The DNA is omitted, as the CDR3 cannot be located on it reliably, and the CDR3 follows TCRdb's listing. V gene TRBV27 combines with J gene TRBJ2-7; the table names TRBD2, a call not compared with the DNA. The CDR3 length equals 12 residues, ends included. Germline V lookup: CDR1 MNHEY, CDR2 SMNVEV (reference sequence). The CDR3 spells CASSFGTSGAEI.

This chain connects TRBV10-3 to TRBJ2-7, with 13 bases fitting TRBD2. This CDR3 is 18 amino acids long. The V segment lost 1 base and the J segment 1 base; nucleotides outside the gene matches: 7. CDR1 and CDR2 from the germline V gene are ENHRY and SYGVKD. The chain's CDR3 is CAISEYPPGLAGSYEQYF. CDR3 in DNA: TGTGCCATCAGTGAGTATCCCCCGGGACTAGCGGGATCCTACGAGCAGTACTTC.

The V gene is TRBV5-6, the J gene TRBJ2-3; TRBD1 agrees at 8 bases. Germline values: CDR1 SGHDT, CDR2 YYEEEE. The ends lost 3 bases at V and 0 bases at J; junction bases unmatched: 3. This CDR3 contains 15 residues. The CDR3, as DNA: TGTGCCAGCAGCTCCTGGACAGGGAGCACAGATACGCAGTATTTT. Its protein product is CASSSWTGSTDTQYF.

This clone was seen repeatedly, ten times or more. The gene calls are TRBV5-1 and TRBJ2-2, with 10 bases aligning to TRBD1. Losses at the gene ends were 2 bases for V and 5 bases for J; bases not matched to a gene: 9. This CDR3 contains 17 residues. CDR1 and CDR2 (germline): SGHRS, YFSETQ. CDR3 sequence reads: CASSFSPRTGGTGELFF. DNA for the CDR3: TGCGCCAGCAGCTTCTCCCCTCGGACAGGGGGTACCGGGGAGCTGTTTTTT. The variable domain in full, with the rest retrieved from reference TRBV5-1 and TRBJ2-2, is KAGVTQTPRYLIKTRGQQVTLSCSPISGHRSVSWYQQTPGQGLQFLFEYFSETQRNKGNFPGRFSGRQFSNSRSEMNVSTLELGDSALYLCASSFSPRTGGTGELFFGEGSRLTVL.

This clone was seen many times. The V and J genes are TRBV6-1 and TRBJ1-2; the D is unclear. The germline CDR1 and CDR2 sequences are MNHNS and SASEGT. CDR3 length equals 12 residues. The V and J ends lost 6 bases and 4 bases respectively, with 9 bases between them. DNA of the CDR3: TGTGCCAGCAGCCCAGGCTTCTATGGCTACACCTTC. Translation: CASSPGFYGYTF.

Concerning this clone itself: Sequence at one end of the junction differs from germline and may be a read error. The chain recombines TRBV28 with TRBJ1-1; no firm D call. Germline V lookup: CDR1 MDHEN, CDR2 SYDVKM. The CDR3 covers 12 residues. CDR3 residues: CVSSLAGVEAFF. The CDR3 nucleotides are TGTGTCAGCAGTTTAGCCGGGGTTGAAGCTTTCTTT.

This clone appeared once. J is TRBJ2-3 and V is TRBV20-1; TRBD2 matches 8 bases. V lost 5 bases, J lost 5 bases, and 6 bases stayed unmatched. This CDR3 is 13 amino acids long. Per the germline V gene, CDR1 is DFQATT and CDR2 is SNEGSKA (reference sequence). The CDR3 nucleotides read TGCAGTGCTCCGGGACTAGAAGGAGATACGCAGTATTTT. It encodes CSAPGLEGDTQYF.

This clone came up many times. This rearrangement joins TRBV7-9 to TRBJ1-2, with 10 bases matching TRBD1. Germline-derived CDR1 and CDR2 are SEHNR and FQNEAQ (reference sequence). J was trimmed by 7 bases and V by 4 bases; bases with no gene match: 6. This CDR3 has 14 residues. CDR3 DNA: TGTGCCAGCAGCTCGTGGACAGGGGGAACTGGCTACACCTTC. This gives the protein CASSSWTGGTGYTF.

V usage is TRBV3-1 and J usage is TRBJ1-5, with TRBD1 matching over 11 bases. V trimming: 4 bases; J trimming: 2 bases; junction bases outside the gene matches: 1. Per the germline V gene, CDR1 is LGHDT and CDR2 is YNNKEL (reference sequence). This CDR3 comprises 15 residues. The CDR3 bases are TGTGCCAGCAGCCCGGGACAGGGGGGCAATCAGCCCCAGCATTTT. Amino acid sequence: CASSPGQGGNQPQHF.

This chain uses TRBV18 with TRBJ1-1; the D gene is possibly TRBD1 (5 bases). Trimming took off 4 bases at V and 1 base at J, with 7 bases between the two ends. The length of the CDR3 is 13 residues. Germline values: CDR1 KGHSH, CDR2 LQKENI. The chain's CDR3 is CASSRTGNTEAFF. Written as DNA, the CDR3 is TGTGCCAGCTCACGTACAGGGAACACTGAAGCTTTCTTT.

This clone was seen many times. This chain joins TRBV7-2 and TRBJ1-2; D possibly corresponds to TRBD1 (6 bases). Trimming removed 3 bases at V and 4 bases at J, with 9 bases between. The CDR3 covers 13 residues. Per germline, CDR1 SGHTA and CDR2 FQGNSA. The CDR3 reads CASSLDSTYGYTF. The DNA of the CDR3 is TGTGCCAGCAGCTTGGACAGCACCTATGGCTACACCTTC.

This clone is categorized as medium-sized. The rearrangement uses TRBV7-8 and TRBJ2-1; D not resolved. Germline CDR1 reads SGHVS; CDR2 reads FQNEAQ. This CDR3 is 11 amino acids long. The germline V and J ends were trimmed by 1 base and 9 bases, with 4 bases remaining between them. CDR3 bases: TGTGCCAGCAGCTTAGGCGGTGAGCAGTTCTTC. It yields the protein CASSLGGEQFF.

V usage is TRBV7-9 and J usage is TRBJ2-7; the match to TRBD2 covers 12 bases. V lost 2 bases to trimming and J lost 5 bases; unmatched junction nucleotides: 4. CDR1 is SEHNR and CDR2 is FQNEAQ in the germline V gene (reference sequence). This CDR3 has 15 residues. CDR3 protein: CASSLWTSGTNEQYF. CDR3 sequence (DNA): TGTGCCAGCAGCTTATGGACTAGCGGGACCAACGAGCAGTACTTC.

This clone appeared once. This sequence may be a read error, since a much larger clone differs from it by one base. CDR3: CSARVEPTENQYF. The DNA of the CDR3 is TGCAGTGCTAGGGTGGAGCCGACGGAGAACCAGTACTTC. This chain connects TRBV20-1 to TRBJ2-5, with D uncertain. CDR1 and CDR2 (germline): DFQATT, SNEGSKA (reference sequence). CDR3 size: 13 residues.

The gene calls are TRBV28 and TRBJ2-7, with D possibly being TRBD2 (5 bases). The CDR3 runs 15 residues. V was clipped by 10 bases and J by 7 bases, with 26 bases between them. CDR1 is MDHEN and CDR2 is SYDVKM in the germline V gene. CDR3 sequence reads: CAIRSLLRGTGEQYF. The CDR3 bases are TGTGCCATCAGGTCCTTACTCCGGGGTACGGGGGAGCAGTACTTC.

There are many counts of this clone. The chain recombines TRBV3-1 with TRBJ1-5; tentative D call: TRBD1 (6 bases). The V end was cut by 3 bases, the J end by 5 bases, with 14 bases between. From germline, CDR1 is LGHDT and CDR2 YNNKEL (reference sequence). The length of the CDR3 is 15 residues. This CDR3 reads CASSQSGVGYQPQHF. CDR3 DNA sequence: TGTGCCAGCAGCCAGTCAGGGGTGGGTTATCAGCCCCAGCATTTT.

This clone was found a few times. The chain is built from TRBV6-1 and TRBJ1-1; tentative D call: TRBD1 (5 bases). Trimming cost V 1 base and J 4 bases, with 13 bases left between them. Germline V gene sequence: CDR1 MNHNS, CDR2 SASEGT. CDR3 size: 15 residues. The CDR3 loop reads CASSEVGEGSTEAFF. The CDR3 DNA follows: TGTGCCAGCAGTGAAGTCGGGGAGGGGAGCACTGAAGCTTTCTTT.

V gene TRBV14 combines with J gene TRBJ1-2; D might be TRBD1 (5 bases). Germline CDR1 and CDR2: SGHDN and FVKESK. The CDR3 has 16 residues. Trimming stripped 4 bases from V and 0 bases from J, with 15 bases between. CDR3 sequence (DNA): TGTGCCAGCAGCCTTCGAACCGGGACGTCTAACTATGGCTACACCTTC. Residues: CASSLRTGTSNYGYTF.

This clone has a count of ten or more. Its ends do not fully match the called genes, so a read error is possible. V is TRBV20-1 and J is TRBJ2-1; tentative D call: TRBD2 (6 bases). This CDR3 is built from 13 residues. Germline V lookup: CDR1 DFQATT, CDR2 SNEGSKA (reference sequence). CDR3 residues: CSATRDSHNEQFF. The CDR3 bases are TGCAGTGCAACCCGGGACTCCCACAATGAGCAGTTCTTC.

This clone was found many times. The CDR3 reads CASSYTGTGTNEQFF. The CDR3 nucleotides are TGTGCCAGCAGCTACACCGGGACAGGGACCAATGAGCAGTTCTTC. The gene calls are TRBV9 and TRBJ2-1; the match to TRBD1 covers 9 bases. V dropped 4 bases and J dropped 6; count of bases not matched to a gene: 8. CDR1 and CDR2 (germline): SGDLS, YYNGEE. The CDR3 is 15 residues long.

Many counts were recorded for this clone. This same CDR3 is encoded by further DNA sequences in the sample. The rearrangement links TRBV18 to TRBJ2-2, with D maybe TRBD2 (6 bases). The CDR3 sequence is 14 residues long. Germline CDR1 and CDR2: KGHSH and LQKENI. V gave up 2 bases and J gave up 4 bases, with 8 bases separating them. The CDR3 DNA reads as TGTGCCAGCTCACCATCTAGCGTCACCGGGGAGCTGTTTTTT. It encodes CASSPSSVTGELFF.

This clone has a handful of counts. The J gene is TRBJ1-2, the V gene TRBV30; D is undetermined. This CDR3 has 14 residues. Looked up from germline, CDR1 is GTSNPN and CDR2 is SVGIG (reference sequence). Trimming pared 0 bases from V and 8 bases from J, leaving 16 bases between. CDR3 nucleotide sequence: TGTGCCTGGAGTGTACCCGGTCCCCTCAGGGGCTACACCTTC. Translation: CAWSVPGPLRGYTF.

This clone was picked up many times. The J gene is TRBJ1-3, the V gene TRBV18; 7 nucleotides align to TRBD1. The CDR3 contains 16 residues. The V gene end was trimmed by 6 bases and the J gene end by 0 bases; junction bases not matched to a gene: 8. CDR1 and CDR2 (germline): KGHSH, LQKENI. CDR3 nucleotide sequence: TGTGCCAGCTCCCCCAGGGGGGACAGCTCTGGAAACACCATATATTTT. Its translation is CASSPRGDSSGNTIYF.

This clone was observed at least ten times. A much larger clone differs from this one at a single base, so this may be a read error. This chain uses TRBV7-2 with TRBJ2-7, with D uncertain. This CDR3 spans 15 amino acids. Per germline, CDR1 SGHTA and CDR2 FQGNSA. The CDR3 nucleotides are TGTGCCAGCAGCTCAAGACCTAGATCAAACTACGAGCAGTGCTTC. Translating it yields CASSSRPRSNYEQCF.

Many counts were recorded for this clone. It may be a read error: a sequence one base away is much more abundant. The chain uses TRBV19 and TRBJ1-1; D call uncertain. Germline V gives CDR1 LNHDA, CDR2 SQIVND (reference sequence). The CDR3 covers 17 residues. V was pared by 0 bases and J by 1 base, with 15 bases between. The CDR3 sequence is CASSIEGWRCQNTEAFF. DNA for the CDR3: TGTGCCAGTAGTATAGAAGGGTGGAGGTGCCAGAACACTGAAGCTTTCTTT.

The table lists this clone with many counts. The chain carries TRBV6-5 and TRBJ1-1; D perhaps matches TRBD1 (6 bases). Germline assignment: CDR1 MNHEY and CDR2 SVGAGI. Trimming stripped 2 bases from V and 5 bases from J, with 12 bases between. The CDR3 is 14 amino acids. CDR3 sequence reads: CASSYTRGRTEAFF. The CDR3 bases are TGTGCCAGCAGTTACACTAGGGGGAGAACTGAAGCTTTCTTT.

In its sample, this clone was seen many times. The chain uses TRBV15 and TRBJ2-6, with D unclear. Germline CDR1 and CDR2: LNHNV and YYDKDF (reference sequence). This CDR3 spans 14 amino acids. Trimming pared 3 bases from V and 6 bases from J, leaving 9 bases between. The CDR3 loop is CATSREPEANVLTF. The CDR3 bases are TGTGCCACCAGCAGGGAGCCTGAGGCCAACGTCCTGACTTTC.

This clone was counted many times. The chain employs TRBV5-5 and TRBJ1-1; TRBD1 might be the D (6 bases). This CDR3 spans 13 amino acids. Germline lookup yields CDR1 SGHKS and CDR2 YYEKEE (reference sequence). Trimming took 3 bases from V and 0 from J, leaving 6 bases between them. The CDR3 sequence: CASSWTVNTEAFF. Here the CDR3 DNA reads TGTGCCAGCAGCTGGACAGTGAACACTGAAGCTTTCTTT.

By share of the sample, this clone is medium-sized. J is TRBJ1-2 and V is TRBV6-1, with 10 bases that match TRBD1. J gave up 5 bases and V 5 bases, and 8 bases lay outside the gene matches. The CDR3 loop spans 15 amino acids. The germline gives CDR1 MNHNS, CDR2 SASEGT. CDR3 protein: CASSLPPGQGYGYTF. As DNA, the CDR3 is TGTGCCAGCAGTTTACCACCGGGACAGGGGTATGGCTACACCTTC.

Worth noting for this clone: One junction end does not reproduce the germline sequence, and a read error may be involved. This chain links TRBV9 with TRBJ1-2; 7 nucleotides agree with TRBD1. From germline, CDR1 is SGDLS and CDR2 YYNGEE. CDR3 length: 13 amino acids. The CDR3 region is CATSLGQKYGYTF. The CDR3 bases are TGTGCCACCAGCTTGGGACAGAAGTATGGCTACACCTTC.